Listed below are T cell receptor beta chains from one sample, sequenced in a study of CD8+CD57+ T cells in acquired aplastic anemia. TCRdb re-derived calls from the reads in MiXCR, one entry per CDR3 protein. The table has around 250,000 distinct CDR3 sequences, approximately 86% seen once. The sequenced sample was sorted CD4+, CD8+, or CD8+CD57+ T cells (not recorded which) from PBMCs. These receptors were collected from a human donor with aplastic anemia. Both conserved end residues are part of each CDR3. The order of the fields is CDR3 DNA, CDR3 protein, clone size, CDR3 length, V gene, D gene, J gene. A D gene is named only where the DNA matches it firmly. The listing skips clone size in some rows; elsewhere it reads once, few, many or a size class.

DNA: TGTGCCAGCACCGGCGAGGGGGACACCGGGGAGCTGGAGCAGTTCTTC; CDR3: CASTGEGDTGELEQFF; size: NA; length: 16; V: TRBV9; D: NA; J: TRBJ2-1
DNA: TGTGCCAGCAGAAGCCAGGCGGGCGCCGTTCAGCCCCAGCATTTT; CDR3: CASRSQAGAVQPQHF; size: NA; length: 15; V: TRBV7-3; D: NA; J: TRBJ1-5
DNA: TGTGCCAGCAGCTTGCAGCCTAACGCTAATTCACCCCTCCACTTT; CDR3: CASSLQPNANSPLHF; size: few; length: 15; V: TRBV7-9; D: NA; J: TRBJ1-6
DNA: TGTGCCAGTAGTTTAGCGAGGGGAAACTACAATCAGCAGTTC; CDR3: CASSLARGNYNQQF; size: NA; length: 14; V: TRBV19; D: NA; J: TRBJ2-7
DNA: TGTGCCAGCAGCTTAGCGGGTAGCTACGGGGCCGACGAGCAGTTCTTC; CDR3: CASSLAGSYGADEQFF; size: NA; length: 16; V: TRBV7-2; D: NA; J: TRBJ2-1
DNA: TGTGCCATCAGTGAGTCGAGGGCCGGAGCCCCTTATGGCTACACCTTC; CDR3: CAISESRAGAPYGYTF; size: NA; length: 16; V: TRBV10-3; D: NA; J: TRBJ1-2
DNA: TGTGCCAGCAGCTTAGTACCCGGGGAGCTGGATTTTGGATTT; CDR3: CASSLVPGELDFGF; size: once; length: 14; V: TRBV7-9; D: NA; J: TRBJ1-1
DNA: TGTGCCAGCAGCCAAGTGTCGGGACAGTACAGTTCACCCCTCCACTTT; CDR3: CASSQVSGQYSSPLHF; size: few; length: 16; V: TRBV14; D: TRBD1; J: TRBJ1-6
DNA: TGTGCCAGCAGCTTAGGGCCGAGACGGCCCCCAAATTTTGAAAAACTGTTTTTT; CDR3: CASSLGPRRPPNFEKLFF; size: NA; length: 18; V: TRBV11-2; D: NA; J: TRBJ1-4
DNA: TGCGCCAGCCGTAGTTCGCTCGCGGGCGAGCAGTACTTC; CDR3: CASRSSLAGEQYF; size: NA; length: 13; V: TRBV10-1; D: NA; J: TRBJ2-7
DNA: TGTGCCAGCAGCTTGAGTAGCGTAGATACGCAGTATTTT; CDR3: CASSLSSVDTQYF; size: NA; length: 13; V: TRBV5-4; D: NA; J: TRBJ2-3
DNA: TGTGCCAGCAGCTTCGAACCGGGACAGGGGAACTGTGGCACCTTC; CDR3: CASSFEPGQGNCGTF; size: NA; length: 15; V: TRBV7-9; D: TRBD1; J: TRBJ1-2
DNA: TGTGCCAGCAGCTGGAGGACTAGCGGCTACGAGCAGTACTTC; CDR3: CASSWRTSGYEQYF; size: few; length: 14; V: TRBV5-6; D: TRBD2; J: TRBJ2-7
DNA: TGTGCCAGCAGCGGGGGGGGCGCGAGAAATGACCACCCCTTC; CDR3: CASSGGGARNDHPF; size: NA; length: 14; V: TRBV9; D: NA; J: TRBJ1-2
DNA: TGTGCCAGCACCAGTGCGGGGGGCACCGGGGAGCTGCACACCTTC; CDR3: CASTSAGGTGELHTF; size: NA; length: 15; V: TRBV9; D: NA; J: TRBJ1-2
DNA: TGCGCCAGAAGCCCCCTTAGAGAGACCCAGTACTTC; CDR3: CARSPLRETQYF; size: NA; length: 12; V: TRBV5-8; D: NA; J: TRBJ2-5
DNA: TGTGCCAGCAGCCCACAGAGAACCGGGGGAGGCACCCAGTACTTC; CDR3: CASSPQRTGGGTQYF; size: NA; length: 15; V: TRBV7-9; D: NA; J: TRBJ2-5
DNA: TGTGCCAGCAGCTTATTAGGGGGGACAGGTGATTCACCCCTCCACTTT; CDR3: CASSLLGGTGDSPLHF; size: NA; length: 16; V: TRBV7-9; D: TRBD1; J: TRBJ1-6
DNA: TGCGCCAGCGGGGAAGGGGAGACCCAGTACTTC; CDR3: CASGEGETQYF; size: NA; length: 11; V: TRBV10-2; D: NA; J: TRBJ2-5
DNA: TGTGCCAGCAGCCCGGGACAGGGGGCAAGTCAGCCCCAGCATTTT; CDR3: CASSPGQGASQPQHF; size: NA; length: 15; V: TRBV9; D: TRBD1; J: TRBJ1-5
DNA: TGTGCCAGCAGCAATAGCGGGACTGGCGCCACGGAGCTGTTT; CDR3: CASSNSGTGATELF; size: NA; length: 14; V: TRBV7-9; D: TRBD2; J: TRBJ2-3
DNA: TGTGCCAGCAGCTCCATCACCCCAAGGGTTTCGGCAGATACGCAGTATTTT; CDR3: CASSSITPRVSADTQYF; size: NA; length: 17; V: TRBV7-6; D: NA; J: TRBJ2-3
DNA: TGTGCCAGCAGCTTTCAAAGAAGCGGGGGGAGCGATGAAAAACTGTTTTTT; CDR3: CASSFQRSGGSDEKLFF; size: NA; length: 17; V: TRBV7-9; D: NA; J: TRBJ1-4
DNA: TGTGCCACCAGCGCTCACAGGTACGAGCAGTACTTC; CDR3: CATSAHRYEQYF; size: NA; length: 12; V: TRBV15; D: NA; J: TRBJ2-7
DNA: TGCAGTGCTAGACCTAGCGGGAGGGCGGGCGAGCAGTACTTC; CDR3: CSARPSGRAGEQYF; size: NA; length: 14; V: TRBV20-1; D: TRBD2; J: TRBJ2-7